The 4 T cell receptor beta chains below were found in one sample sequenced in a study of T-cell reconstitution after alpha-beta-depleted transplantation in children. Unique molecular identifiers were used to barcode this TCRbeta library. A single record per CDR3 protein comes from TCRdb applying MiXCR to the PCR reads. The sample holds 420,000 or so distinct CDR3 sequences, roughly a tenth seen once. The sequencing used PBMCs from the stem cell graft donor, collected from the stem cell graft. Receptor source: a human donor who donated a stem cell graft to a child with acute myeloid leukemia.

This clonotype occurred a few times. The chain uses TRBV29-1 and TRBJ1-1; unclear D gene. CDR1 is SQVTM and CDR2 is ANQGSEA in the germline V gene. Between the trimmed V and J ends, which lost 4 bases and 7 bases, there was a span of 13 bases. CDR3 length: 12 amino acids. CDR3 in amino acids: CSVGEVQLEAFF. Here the CDR3 DNA reads TGCAGCGTTGGAGAGGTACAGCTTGAAGCTTTCTTT.

This clonotype was found once. The chain employs TRBV7-2 and TRBJ1-2; D gene unclear. This CDR3 has 13 amino acids. Trimming cost V 1 base and J 4 bases, with 7 bases left between them. Germline V gives CDR1 SGHTA, CDR2 FQGNSA. The CDR3 protein is CASSLDKSYGYTF. Written as DNA, the CDR3 is TGTGCCAGCAGCTTAGACAAGAGCTATGGCTACACCTTC.

The chain links TRBV9 to TRBJ2-5; 8 nucleotides agree with TRBD2. The CDR3 is made up of 15 amino acids. V shed 0 bases and J 2 bases; nucleotides not matched to a gene: 3. The V gene's germline CDR1 is SGDLS and CDR2 YYNGEE. The CDR3 DNA follows: TGTGCCAGCAGCGTAGCGGCGGGGGGTCAAGAGACCCAGTACTTC. Amino acids: CASSVAAGGQETQYF.

This clonotype was seen many times. V usage is TRBV29-1 and J usage is TRBJ2-7; a possible D gene is TRBD2 (6 bases). Per the germline V gene, CDR1 is SQVTM and CDR2 is ANQGSEA. The V gene lost 6 bases and the J gene lost 3 bases, with 9 bases spanning the gap. The CDR3 covers 11 residues. The CDR3 reads CSVDYLYEQYF. CDR3 in DNA: TGCAGCGTGGACTACCTCTACGAGCAGTACTTC.